Below, 4 T cell receptor beta chains from the same sample are listed, as sequenced in a study of CD8+ T cells in alopecia areata. Reverse transcription of extracted RNA yielded cDNA, which provided the sequencing template. Using immunoSEQ multiplex PCR, the repertoire was profiled, and TCRdb retains in-frame clones only, with some absent. The sample shows 100,000 to 120,000 clones, 50% to 70% of them seen only once. Sequenced input: NKG2D-low CD8+ T cells sorted from blood. Receptor source: a human donor with alopecia areata.

The chain recombines TRBV6-1 with TRBJ1-5, with TRBD1 as a possible D gene (5 bases). Germline V gives CDR1 MNHNS, CDR2 SASEGT. This CDR3 has 13 amino acids. The V and J ends lost 1 base and 7 bases respectively, with 8 bases between them. The CDR3 bases are TGTGCCAGCAGTGAAGGGGGGTTGCAGCCCCAGCATTTT. Translating gives CASSEGGLQPQHF.

This clone was observed once. V is TRBV2 and J is TRBJ2-5, with D tentatively TRBD2 (5 bases). The germline V and J ends were trimmed by 3 bases and 4 bases, with 9 bases remaining between them. CDR1 and CDR2 (germline): SNHLY, FYNNEI. The CDR3 is made up of 13 amino acids. CDR3 DNA: TGTGCCAGCAGTGATATGAGGGTAGAGACCCAGTACTTC. Its translation: CASSDMRVETQYF.

The CDR3 loop is CASSLLAGLTRIYEQYF. The DNA for the CDR3 is TGTGCCAGCAGTTTATTAGCGGGTCTAACTAGGATATACGAGCAGTACTTC. This chain uses TRBV28 with TRBJ2-7; 7 bases fit TRBD2. This CDR3 has 17 amino acids. The J segment lost 4 bases and the V segment lost 1 base, leaving 13 bases of the junction unmatched. Germline-derived CDR1 and CDR2 are MDHEN and SYDVKM.

J is TRBJ2-2 and V is TRBV25-1, with D possibly being TRBD1 or TRBD2 (5 bases each). Germline V CDR1 and CDR2: MGHDK, SYGVNS. The V end was cut by 6 bases, the J end by 7 bases, with 12 bases between. This CDR3 spans 13 amino acids. Here the CDR3 DNA reads TGTGCCAGCAGCCTGGGACGGTTCGGGGAGCTGTTTTTT. Encoded protein: CASSLGRFGELFF.